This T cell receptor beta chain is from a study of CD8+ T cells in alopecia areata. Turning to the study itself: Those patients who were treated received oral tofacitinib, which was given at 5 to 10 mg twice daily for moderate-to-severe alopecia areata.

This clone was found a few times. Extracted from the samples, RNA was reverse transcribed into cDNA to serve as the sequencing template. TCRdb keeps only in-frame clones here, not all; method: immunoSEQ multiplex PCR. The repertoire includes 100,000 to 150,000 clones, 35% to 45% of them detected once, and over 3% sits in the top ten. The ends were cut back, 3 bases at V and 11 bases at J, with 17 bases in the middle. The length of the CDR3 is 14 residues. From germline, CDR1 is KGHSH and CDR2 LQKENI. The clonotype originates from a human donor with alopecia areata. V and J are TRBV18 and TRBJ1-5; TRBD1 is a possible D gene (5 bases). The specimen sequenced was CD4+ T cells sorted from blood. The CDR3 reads CASSPGDSGRSQHF. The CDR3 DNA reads TGTGCCAGCTCACCGGGGGACTCGGGGAGGTCCCAGCATTTT.